A single sample is the source of the 12 T cell receptor beta chains below, sequenced in a study of blood T cells in healthy people across ages. Together with a sample-barcoded 5' primer, a J-beta primer mix was included in a second PCR lasting roughly 6 to 12 cycles. In TCRdb, the 5' RACE reads were re-called with MiXCR into one record per CDR3 protein. Among about 1.4 million distinct CDR3 sequences, around 55% were seen once, and the ten largest hold more than 6%. The material sequenced was blood. Receptors originate from a man aged 18 to 30 in good health.

This rearrangement joins TRBV11-2 to TRBJ2-1, with TRBD1 identical over 9 bases. This CDR3 has 13 amino acids. The V segment lost 8 bases and the J segment 5 bases; nucleotides outside the gene matches: 4. Per the germline V gene, CDR1 is SGHAT and CDR2 is FQNNGV. CDR3 coding DNA: TGTGCCAGCGGGACAGGGTTCAACAATGAGCAGTTCTTC. This translates into CASGTGFNNEQFF.

This clonotype was detected a few times. The J gene is TRBJ2-3, the V gene TRBV20-1; 10 bases map to TRBD2. Germline values: CDR1 DFQATT, CDR2 SNEGSKA (reference sequence). J was trimmed by 4 bases and V by 3 bases; bases with no gene match: 10. The CDR3 is made up of 16 amino acids. The CDR3 bases are TGCAGTGCTAGCTCCCTACTAGCGGGGCTCTCAGATACGCAGTATTTT. Protein: CSASSLLAGLSDTQYF.

The J gene is TRBJ2-3, the V gene TRBV6-5; 10 bases fit TRBD2. CDR1 and CDR2 (germline): MNHEY, SVGAGI. V was pared by 6 bases and J by 5 bases, with 11 bases of the junction left unmatched. This CDR3 region has 16 residues. The CDR3 sequence is CASRLTLAGVQDTQYF. The CDR3 DNA follows: TGTGCCAGCAGATTGACTCTAGCGGGGGTGCAAGATACGCAGTATTTT.

The rearrangement joins TRBV5-1 to TRBJ2-5, with TRBD2 matching 12 bases. J lost 8 bases, V lost 3 bases, and 8 bases had no gene match. Germline values: CDR1 SGHRS, CDR2 YFSETQ. The CDR3 loop spans 15 amino acids. The CDR3 DNA sequence: TGCGCCAGCAGCTGGACTAGCGGGGACCAAGGAACCCAGTACTTC. It codes for CASSWTSGDQGTQYF. The complete variable domain, with remaining parts taken from reference TRBV5-1 and TRBJ2-5, reads KAGVTQTPRYLIKTRGQQVTLSCSPISGHRSVSWYQQTPGQGLQFLFEYFSETQRNKGNFPGRFSGRQFSNSRSEMNVSTLELGDSALYLCASSWTSGDQGTQYFGPGTRLLVL.

This clonotype was seen a single time. This chain connects TRBV20-1 to TRBJ1-5; 7 bases are a match to TRBD1. J lost 5 bases, V lost 0 bases, and 10 bases had no gene match. CDR1 and CDR2 (germline): DFQATT, SNEGSKA (reference sequence). The CDR3 is 16 amino acids. The CDR3 DNA sequence: TGCAGTGCTAGAGAGGAATCCGGGACAGAGGATCAGCCCCAGCATTTT. Encoded protein: CSAREESGTEDQPQHF.

V usage is TRBV7-9 and J usage is TRBJ2-3; the match to TRBD2 covers 9 bases. CDR3 length: 17 amino acids. After removal of 0 bases from V and 0 bases from J, the junction contained 4 bases not matched to a gene. Per germline, CDR1 SEHNR and CDR2 FQNEAQ (reference sequence). The CDR3 region is CASSLASGGLSTDTQYF. Written as DNA, the CDR3 is TGTGCCAGCAGCTTAGCGAGCGGGGGGCTCAGCACAGATACGCAGTATTTT.

The chain employs TRBV11-2 and TRBJ2-2; no clear D. Trimming took off 10 bases at V and 10 bases at J, with 16 bases between the two ends. Germline V gives CDR1 SGHAT, CDR2 FQNNGV. The CDR3 extends over 12 amino acids. The CDR3 is CATNGLRSELFF. The CDR3 DNA follows: TGTGCCACCAACGGCCTCCGATCGGAGCTGTTTTTT.

J is TRBJ1-6 and V is TRBV27, with TRBD1 matching over 7 bases. The CDR3 extends over 15 amino acids. Germline lookup yields CDR1 MNHEY and CDR2 SMNVEV (reference sequence). The junction had 11 bases not matched to a gene; V was cut back by 5 bases and J by 10 bases. The CDR3 DNA reads as TGTGCCAGCAGTGAGATAGGGGGCTCTTACTCACCCCTCCACTTT. Protein product: CASSEIGGSYSPLHF.

This chain connects TRBV7-9 to TRBJ1-2; D not resolved. The CDR3 extends over 15 amino acids. The germline gives CDR1 SEHNR, CDR2 FQNEAQ (reference sequence). The ends were cut back, 5 bases at V and 7 bases at J, with 20 bases in the middle. The CDR3 sequence is CASSDRARGIFGYTF. The CDR3, as DNA: TGTGCCAGCAGCGATAGGGCCCGAGGGATTTTTGGCTACACCTTC.

The chain links TRBV27 to TRBJ1-1, with D possibly matching TRBD1 (5 bases). The V end was cut by 8 bases, the J end by 3 bases, with 13 bases between. The CDR3 contains 13 residues. Germline CDR1 is MNHEY and CDR2 is SMNVEV (reference sequence). For the CDR3, the DNA is TGTGCCAGCGGTGAATTGGGGGACACTGAAGCTTTCTTT. Translation: CASGELGDTEAFF.

This clonotype was recorded a few times. The J gene is TRBJ1-2, the V gene TRBV7-9, with 12 bases lining up with TRBD1. The germline V gene has CDR1 SEHNR and CDR2 FQNEAQ (reference sequence). CDR3 length: 16 residues. J gave up 4 bases and V 5 bases, and 8 bases lay outside the gene matches. CDR3 in amino acids: CASSPPGTGGVYGYTF. CDR3 in DNA: TGTGCCAGCAGCCCCCCCGGGACAGGGGGCGTCTATGGCTACACCTTC.

For the CDR3, the DNA is TGTGCCAGCGGTAAATACAATGAGCAGTTCTTC. Amino acid sequence: CASGKYNEQFF. The chain carries TRBV6-5 and TRBJ2-1; D is uncertain. Trimming took 8 bases from V and 4 from J, leaving 6 bases between them. Germline values: CDR1 MNHEY, CDR2 SVGAGI. This CDR3 contains 11 residues.